Given below is one TCR beta chain in context. Its target is not known. The data originate from a study of T cell repertoires in cytomegalovirus infection. Study background: Recently identified HLA-C-restricted and well-studied HLA-B-restricted CMV epitopes were used. Based on public TCR beta signatures, there were indications of CMV infection and of a matching HLA type. Overall study findings and caveats: Carriage of CMV together with the relevant HLA was identifiable through cumulative public TCR beta family frequency. HLA-C-restricted TCR beta clonotypes specific for CMV led the ex vivo response.

Between the trimmed V and J ends, which lost 1 base and 2 bases, there was a span of 12 bases. The CDR3 has 15 residues. One entry per CDR3 protein, called by TCRdb with MiXCR from the reads. There are about 700,000 distinct CDR3 sequences in the sample; roughly 33% occur only once, and 18% lies in the top ten. The sample consisted of cultured PBMCs, taken from culture after CMV antigen stimulation. The sequence was obtained from a human donor in good health (CMV status not recorded). Some clones in this sample may be carry-over from other donors' samples. J is TRBJ2-7 and V is TRBV12-3 or TRBV12-4; no firm D call. The CDR3 here is CASSLVPTGPYEQYF. Here the CDR3 DNA reads TGTGCCAGCAGTTTAGTCCCCACCGGTCCCTACGAGCAGTACTTC.